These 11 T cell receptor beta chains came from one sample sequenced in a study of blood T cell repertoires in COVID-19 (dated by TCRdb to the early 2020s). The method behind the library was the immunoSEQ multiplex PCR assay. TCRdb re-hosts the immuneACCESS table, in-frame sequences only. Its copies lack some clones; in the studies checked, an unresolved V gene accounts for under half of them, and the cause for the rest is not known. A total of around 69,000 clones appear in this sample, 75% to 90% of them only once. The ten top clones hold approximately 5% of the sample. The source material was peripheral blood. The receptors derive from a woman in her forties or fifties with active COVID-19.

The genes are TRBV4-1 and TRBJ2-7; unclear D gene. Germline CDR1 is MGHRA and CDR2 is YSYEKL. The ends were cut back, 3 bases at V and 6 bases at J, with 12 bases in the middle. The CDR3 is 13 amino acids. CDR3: CASSHYWRSEQYF. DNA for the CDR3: TGCGCCAGCAGCCACTACTGGCGGAGCGAGCAGTACTTC.

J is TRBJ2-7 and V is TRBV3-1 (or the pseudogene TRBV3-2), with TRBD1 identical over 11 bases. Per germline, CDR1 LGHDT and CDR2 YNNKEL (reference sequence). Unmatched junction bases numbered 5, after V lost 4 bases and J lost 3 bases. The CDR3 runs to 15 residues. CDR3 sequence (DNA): TGTGCCAGCAGCCCCGGGACAGGGGGTGGCTACGAGCAGTACTTC. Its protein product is CASSPGTGGGYEQYF.

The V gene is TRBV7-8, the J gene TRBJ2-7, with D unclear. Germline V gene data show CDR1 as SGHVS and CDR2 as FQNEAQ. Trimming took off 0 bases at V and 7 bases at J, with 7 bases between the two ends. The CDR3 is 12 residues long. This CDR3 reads CASSLAYGEQYF. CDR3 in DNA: TGTGCCAGCAGCTTAGCGTACGGGGAGCAGTACTTC.

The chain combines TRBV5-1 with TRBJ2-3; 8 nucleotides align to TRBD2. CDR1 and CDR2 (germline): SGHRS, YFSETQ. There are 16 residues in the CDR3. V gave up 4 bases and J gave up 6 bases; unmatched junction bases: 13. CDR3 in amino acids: CASSLRSGSSADTQYF. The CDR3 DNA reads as TGCGCCAGCAGCCTGAGGAGCGGGAGCTCCGCGGATACGCAGTATTTT. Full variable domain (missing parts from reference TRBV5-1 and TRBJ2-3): KAGVTQTPRYLIKTRGQQVTLSCSPISGHRSVSWYQQTPGQGLQFLFEYFSETQRNKGNFPGRFSGRQFSNSRSEMNVSTLELGDSALYLCASSLRSGSSADTQYFGPGTRLTVL.

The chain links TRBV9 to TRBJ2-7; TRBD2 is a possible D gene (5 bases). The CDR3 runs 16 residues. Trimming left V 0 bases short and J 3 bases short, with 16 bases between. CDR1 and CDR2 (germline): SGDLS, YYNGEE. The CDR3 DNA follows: TGTGCCAGCAGCGTAGGTGTAAGCAGAGACTACTACGAGCAGTACTTC. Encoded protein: CASSVGVSRDYYEQYF.

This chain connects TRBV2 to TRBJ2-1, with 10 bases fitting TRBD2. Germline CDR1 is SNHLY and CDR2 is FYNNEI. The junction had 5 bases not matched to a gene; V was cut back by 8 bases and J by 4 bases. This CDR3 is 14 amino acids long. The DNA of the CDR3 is TGTGCCAGCGTTAGCGGGAGGTTATACAATGAGCAGTTCTTC. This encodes CASVSGRLYNEQFF.

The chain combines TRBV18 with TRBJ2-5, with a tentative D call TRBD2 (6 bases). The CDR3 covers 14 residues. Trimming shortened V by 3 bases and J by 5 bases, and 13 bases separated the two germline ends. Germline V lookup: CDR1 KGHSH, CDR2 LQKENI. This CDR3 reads CASSPVRDFETQYF. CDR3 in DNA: TGTGCCAGCTCACCCGTCAGGGACTTTGAGACCCAGTACTTC.

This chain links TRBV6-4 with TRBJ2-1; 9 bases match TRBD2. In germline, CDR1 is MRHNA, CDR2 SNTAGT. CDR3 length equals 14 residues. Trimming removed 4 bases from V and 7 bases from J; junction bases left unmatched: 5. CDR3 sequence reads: CASSVAGAANEQFF. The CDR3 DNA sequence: TGTGCCAGCAGTGTAGCGGGAGCTGCAAATGAGCAGTTCTTC.

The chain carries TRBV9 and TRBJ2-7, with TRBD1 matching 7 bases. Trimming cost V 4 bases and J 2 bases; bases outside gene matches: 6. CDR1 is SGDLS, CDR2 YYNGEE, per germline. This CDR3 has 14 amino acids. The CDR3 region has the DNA TGTGCCAGCAGCTCCGGGGACAGACCCTACGAGCAGTACTTC. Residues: CASSSGDRPYEQYF.

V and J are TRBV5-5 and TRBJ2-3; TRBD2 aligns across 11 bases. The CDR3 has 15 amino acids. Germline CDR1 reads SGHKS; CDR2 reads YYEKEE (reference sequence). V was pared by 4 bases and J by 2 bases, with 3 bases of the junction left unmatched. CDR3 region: CASSRTSGFTDTQYF. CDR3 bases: TGTGCCAGCAGCCGGACTAGCGGGTTCACAGATACGCAGTATTTT.

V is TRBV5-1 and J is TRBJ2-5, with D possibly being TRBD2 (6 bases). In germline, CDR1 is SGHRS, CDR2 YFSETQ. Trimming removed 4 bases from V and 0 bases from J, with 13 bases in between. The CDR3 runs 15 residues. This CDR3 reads CASSEGLPNQETQYF. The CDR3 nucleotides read TGCGCCAGCAGCGAGGGACTGCCGAACCAAGAGACCCAGTACTTC.